The 21 T cell receptor beta chains listed next were all sequenced from one sample in a study of blood T cell repertoires in COVID-19. Measured with immunoSEQ multiplex PCR; TCRdb has only the in-frame clones, and not every one. Of some 73,000 clones in the sample, 75% to 90% were seen once. Sequencing was done on a sample of peripheral blood. Source of these receptors: a woman of 80 years or more with active or convalescent COVID-19.

The rearrangement joins TRBV7-2 to TRBJ2-2; TRBD2 agrees at 9 bases. CDR3 length: 15 residues. CDR1 SGHTA and CDR2 FQGNSA come from the germline V gene. V shed 5 bases and J 6 bases; nucleotides not matched to a gene: 7. The CDR3: CASSGFSGGAGELFF. As DNA, the CDR3 is TGTGCCAGCAGCGGGTTTAGCGGGGGAGCCGGGGAGCTGTTTTTT.

The chain carries TRBV9 and TRBJ2-3, with TRBD2 matching over 11 bases. This CDR3 contains 15 residues. Germline V CDR1 and CDR2: SGDLS, YYNGEE. V lost 3 bases to trimming and J lost 3 bases; unmatched junction nucleotides: 3. The CDR3 reads CASSATSGVTDTQYF. The CDR3 nucleotides read TGTGCCAGCAGCGCGACTAGCGGGGTAACAGATACGCAGTATTTT.

The rearrangement links TRBV12-3 or TRBV12-4 to TRBJ1-6, with D uncertain. CDR3 length equals 11 residues. Trimming removed 6 bases from V and 13 bases from J, with 10 bases in between. The CDR3 nucleotides are TGTGCCAGCAGCGTTGGAGGTCCCCTCCACTTT. It codes for CASSVGGPLHF.

This chain links TRBV24-1 with TRBJ1-2; 9 bases line up with TRBD1. Looked up from germline, CDR1 is KGHDR and CDR2 is SFDVKD. Trimming cost V 0 bases and J 8 bases; bases outside gene matches: 9. This CDR3 comprises 16 residues. The CDR3 sequence is CATSDLRDRAWGGYTF. The CDR3 bases are TGTGCCACCAGTGATTTGCGGGACAGGGCATGGGGGGGCTACACCTTC.

In its sample, this clone was seen once. The chain joins TRBV10-1 to TRBJ2-6; D is possibly TRBD1 (6 bases). The V gene's germline CDR1 is WNHNN and CDR2 SYGVQD (reference sequence). This CDR3 has 14 residues. With 7 bases removed from V and 4 bases from J, the gap between germline ends came to 11 bases. The chain's CDR3 is CASTGQRGANVLTF. CDR3 coding DNA: TGCGCCAGCACGGGACAAAGAGGGGCCAACGTCCTGACTTTC.

This chain connects TRBV9 to TRBJ2-7; 10 positions match TRBD2. The CDR3 is made up of 14 amino acids. V gave up 4 bases and J gave up 4 bases; unmatched junction bases: 5. Germline values: CDR1 SGDLS, CDR2 YYNGEE. The CDR3, as DNA: TGTGCCAGCAGCTTACTAGCGGGGCCATACGAGCAGTACTTC. Protein product: CASSLLAGPYEQYF.

This rearrangement joins TRBV9 to TRBJ1-5, with D maybe TRBD1 (5 bases). V was clipped by 2 bases and J by 3 bases, with 12 bases between them. This CDR3 is built from 15 residues. The V gene's germline CDR1 is SGDLS and CDR2 YYNGEE. The DNA of the CDR3 is TGTGCCAGCAGCGTGACGGGGGATACCAATCAGCCCCAGCATTTT. Encoded protein: CASSVTGDTNQPQHF.

The chain combines TRBV2 with TRBJ2-1, with 7 positions matching TRBD1. V lost 11 bases, J lost 6 bases, and 13 bases stayed unmatched. This CDR3 spans 14 amino acids. Germline values: CDR1 SNHLY, CDR2 FYNNEI. CDR3 residues: CAGRDSPGSNEQFF. The CDR3 nucleotides read TGTGCCGGTAGGGACAGCCCCGGGTCCAATGAGCAGTTCTTC.

The rearrangement links TRBV5-4 to TRBJ2-5; TRBD1 aligns across 7 bases. CDR3 length: 16 residues. The V gene end was trimmed by 4 bases and the J gene end by 4 bases; junction bases not matched to a gene: 13. CDR1 and CDR2 (germline): SGHNT, YYREEE (reference sequence). DNA of the CDR3: TGTGCCAGCAGCCGACAGGACAGGCTAGCAGGAGAGACCCAGTACTTC. This encodes CASSRQDRLAGETQYF.

The chain joins TRBV14 to TRBJ1-3, with D unresolved. Trimming stripped 2 bases from V and 4 bases from J, with 18 bases between. Germline CDR1 is SGHDN and CDR2 is FVKESK. The CDR3 has 17 amino acids. Here the CDR3 DNA reads TGTGCCAGCAGCCAAAGAATTGGAGTTGGTCACGGAAACACCATATATTTT. It yields the protein CASSQRIGVGHGNTIYF.

J is TRBJ2-3 and V is TRBV9; 10 bases agree with TRBD2. CDR3 length: 15 amino acids. Looked up from germline, CDR1 is SGDLS and CDR2 is YYNGEE. V was clipped by 4 bases and J by 2 bases; unmatched bases: 4. The CDR3, as DNA: TGTGCCAGCAGCCCCGGACTAGCGGTCACAGATACGCAGTATTTT. This sequence encodes CASSPGLAVTDTQYF.

The chain links TRBV3-1 (or the pseudogene TRBV3-2) to TRBJ2-1; 12 bases are shared with TRBD2. Per germline, CDR1 LGHDT and CDR2 YNNKEL (reference sequence). The V and J ends lost 4 bases and 1 base, in that order; junction bases with no gene match: 8. This CDR3 has 18 residues. The CDR3 bases are TGTGCCAGCAGCCGACGCTCCGGACTAGCGGGGTCCTACAATGAGCAGTTCTTC. Translation gives CASSRRSGLAGSYNEQFF.

This clone was detected a few times. This rearrangement joins TRBV28 to TRBJ1-4; D is unclear. This CDR3 comprises 14 residues. CDR1 and CDR2 from the germline V gene are MDHEN and SYDVKM. V dropped 9 bases and J dropped 0 bases, with 11 bases sitting between them. The CDR3, as DNA: TGTGCCAGTAGGGAGGCTGCAACTAATGAAAAACTGTTTTTT. This codes for CASREAATNEKLFF. The variable domain in full, completed from reference TRBV28 and TRBJ1-4, reads DVKVTQSSRYLVKRTGEKVFLECVQDMDHENMFWYRQDPGLGLRLIYFSYDVKMKEKGDIPEGYSVSREKKERFSLILESASTNQTSMYLCASREAATNEKLFFGSGTQLSVL.

The V call is TRBV4-2, the J call TRBJ2-7; TRBD1 is a possible D gene (5 bases). Germline assignment: CDR1 LGHNA and CDR2 YNFKEQ. With 1 base removed from V and 2 bases from J, the gap between germline ends came to 6 bases. The CDR3 length is 13 residues. CDR3 nucleotide sequence: TGTGCCAGCAGCCAAGGACAGACCTACGAGCAGTACTTC. It encodes CASSQGQTYEQYF.

The chain joins TRBV2 to TRBJ1-5, with TRBD1 identical over 7 bases. In germline, CDR1 is SNHLY, CDR2 FYNNEI. V lost 6 bases to trimming and J lost 2 bases; unmatched junction nucleotides: 4. The CDR3 sequence is 14 residues long. The CDR3 reads CASRTDRGNQPQHF. The CDR3 DNA sequence: TGTGCCAGCAGAACAGACAGGGGCAATCAGCCCCAGCATTTT.

The chain couples TRBV6-1 to TRBJ1-3; D is undetermined. Germline CDR1 is MNHNS and CDR2 is SASEGT. The V end lost 2 bases, the J end lost 0 bases, and 8 bases lay between the germline ends. The CDR3 sequence is 15 residues long. CDR3 region: CASSELQNSGNTIYF. For the CDR3, the DNA is TGTGCCAGCAGTGAACTACAGAACTCTGGAAACACCATATATTTT.

V usage is TRBV9 and J usage is TRBJ1-1; TRBD1 might be the D (5 bases). The ends were cut back, 3 bases at V and 2 bases at J, with 14 bases in the middle. The germline V gene encodes CDR1 SGDLS and CDR2 YYNGEE. This CDR3 spans 15 amino acids. The CDR3 region is CASSGPDRTNTEAFF. The CDR3 DNA reads as TGTGCCAGCAGCGGACCCGACAGAACCAACACTGAAGCTTTCTTT.

The rearrangement joins TRBV28 to TRBJ1-4, with a tentative D call TRBD1 (5 bases). Trimming took 4 bases from V and 11 from J, leaving 11 bases between them. In germline, CDR1 is MDHEN, CDR2 SYDVKM. There are 12 residues in the CDR3. CDR3: CASSWEGRKLFF. The CDR3 DNA is TGTGCCAGCAGTTGGGAGGGGCGGAAACTGTTTTTT.

The chain joins TRBV10-2 to TRBJ1-5; D not resolved. V was trimmed by 4 bases and J by 1 base, leaving 17 bases between them. The CDR3 runs 17 residues. CDR1 is WSHSY, CDR2 SAAADI, per germline. The CDR3 nucleotides read TGCGCCAGCAGTGCTTCCTACCCGCGAGGCAGCAATCAGCCCCAGCATTTT. Its protein product is CASSASYPRGSNQPQHF.

V is TRBV27 and J is TRBJ1-2, with 9 bases identical to TRBD1. The CDR3 length is 15 residues. With 6 bases clipped from V and 6 bases from J, the junction kept 11 bases outside the gene matches. Germline CDR1 and CDR2: MNHEY and SMNVEV (reference sequence). Here the CDR3 DNA reads TGTGCCAGCAGGGATGGGTGGGACAGGGTACATGGCTACACCTTC. Translated: CASRDGWDRVHGYTF.

V and J are TRBV25-1 and TRBJ1-1; D is unresolved. This CDR3 has 12 residues. The germline V gene has CDR1 MGHDK and CDR2 SYGVNS. Trimming stripped 3 bases from V and 3 bases from J, with 5 bases between. DNA of the CDR3: TGTGCCAGCAGTGACAGTTACACTGAAGCTTTCTTT. Protein product: CASSDSYTEAFF. The full variable domain, with the rest looked up from reference TRBV25-1 and TRBJ1-1, is EADIYQTPRYLVIGTGKKITLECSQTMGHDKMYWYQQDPGMELHLIHYSYGVNSTEKGDLSSESTVSRIRTEHFPLTLESARPSHTSQYLCASSDSYTEAFFGQGTRLTVV.